This T cell receptor beta chain was recovered during a study of blood T cell repertoires in COVID-19. Study background: COVID-19 samples from acute and convalescent phases originated in the United States, Italy and Spain. PBMCs, B-cell-depleted T cells, or T cells provided the cDNA or gDNA that made up the material.

In germline, CDR1 is KGHSY, CDR2 FQNENV. This CDR3 has 12 residues. Trimming took 3 bases from V and 5 from J, leaving 7 bases between them. This clone was detected once. In the authors' workflow: Amplified reference gene primers provided the basis for estimating nucleated cell counts. TCRdb keeps only in-frame clones here, not all; method: immunoSEQ multiplex PCR. That table is the source of V, J and clone size, and D and trimming were worked out from the DNA. The sample has hundreds of thousands of clones, 75% to 90% seen once. The chain employs TRBV16 and TRBJ2-5, with D perhaps matching TRBD1 (5 bases). The clonotype was recovered from a human donor in a cohort sampled during active COVID-19. Input material: peripheral blood. The CDR3 region has the DNA TGTGCCAGCAGCCATAACAGGGAGACCCAGTACTTC. Protein product: CASSHNRETQYF. Using reference TRBV16 and TRBJ2-5 for the parts outside the CDR3, the full variable domain is GEEVAQTPKHLVRGEGQKAKLYCAPIKGHSYVFWYQQVLKNEFKFLISFQNENVFDETGMPKERFSAKCLPNSPCSLEIQATKLEDSAVYFCASSHNRETQYFGPGTRLLVL.